This TCR beta chain was sequenced for a study of low-dose radiotherapy and immunotherapy resistance in tumors. Across the whole study: Those assigned to Cohort 2 were treated with 1 Gy per fraction every two weeks (13 Gy in total over 26 weeks).

The sample holds many counts of this clonotype. Alpha- and beta-chain coverage of first-strand cDNA came from TRAV- and TRBV-specific primers. The TCRs were subjected to amplification over about 19 PCR cycles employing a constant-region primer in conjunction with a V-primer adapter. Amplification of isolated mRNA was accomplished via in vitro transcription. TCRdb re-called the reads with MiXCR, one entry per CDR3 protein. This sample has 40,000 or so distinct CDR3 sequences, with around 21% found just once. The time point: after trial treatment. Indicated treatment: LDRT plus nivolumab, ipilimumab, low-dose cyclophosphamide and aspirin (RACIN trial). Along with nivolumab and ipilimumab, donors received aspirin, low-dose cyclophosphamide and low-dose radiotherapy. V dropped 5 bases and J dropped 2 bases, with 16 bases sitting between them. The CDR3 extends over 16 amino acids. CDR1 is MNHNY and CDR2 is SVGAGI in the germline V gene (reference sequence).

This chain uses TRBV6-6 with TRBJ2-1, with D unresolved. The sequence was collected from a female donor with ovarian cancer. Sequences were derived from PBMCs, sampled after low-dose radiotherapy plus immunotherapy. In nucleotides, the CDR3 is TGTGCCAGCAGTCGTGATTCGGTTCTCACCTACAATGAGCAGTTCTTC. Its protein product is CASSRDSVLTYNEQFF.